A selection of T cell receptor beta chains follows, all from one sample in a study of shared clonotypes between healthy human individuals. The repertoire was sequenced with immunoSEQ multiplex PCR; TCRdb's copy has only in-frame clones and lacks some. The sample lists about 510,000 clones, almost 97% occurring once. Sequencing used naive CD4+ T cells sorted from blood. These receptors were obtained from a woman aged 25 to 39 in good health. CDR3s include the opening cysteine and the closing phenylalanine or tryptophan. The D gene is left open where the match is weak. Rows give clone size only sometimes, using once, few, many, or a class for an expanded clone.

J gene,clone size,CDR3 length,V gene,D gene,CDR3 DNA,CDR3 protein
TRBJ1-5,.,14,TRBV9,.,TGTGCCAGCAGCGCTCGTGCTTCGGGACAGCCCCAGCATTTT,CASSARASGQPQHF
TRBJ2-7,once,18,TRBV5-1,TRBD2,TGCGCCAGCAGCTTGGCGGTGACTAGCGGGATCTCTGACTACGAGCAGTACTTC,CASSLAVTSGISDYEQYF
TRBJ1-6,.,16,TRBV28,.,TGTGCCAGCAGTTCTGCATGGGGGGGAAATAATTCACCCCTCCACTTT,CASSSAWGGNNSPLHF
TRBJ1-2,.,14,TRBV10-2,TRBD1,TGCGCCAGCAGTGGGACAGGGGGTTCCTATGGCTACACCTTC,CASSGTGGSYGYTF
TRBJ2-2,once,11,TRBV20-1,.,TGCAGTGCCAGGGGTAGCGGGGAGCTGTTTTTT,CSARGSGELFF
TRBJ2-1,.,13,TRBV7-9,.,TGTGCCAGCAGCTTCGCGGCGGCGACTGAGCAGTTCTTC,CASSFAAATEQFF
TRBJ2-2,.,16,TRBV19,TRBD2,TGTGCCAGTAGTATAGCGCTAGCGGGAGTGGGCGGGGAGCTGTTTTTT,CASSIALAGVGGELFF
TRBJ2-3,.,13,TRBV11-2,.,TGTGCCAGCAGCTTACCGTCCACAGATACGCAGTATTTT,CASSLPSTDTQYF
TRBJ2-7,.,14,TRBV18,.,TGTGCCAGCTCACCCGGCGGGGAGGCCTACGAGCAGTACTTC,CASSPGGEAYEQYF
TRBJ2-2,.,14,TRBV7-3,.,TGTGCCAGCAGCTCAGCCTTCAACACCGGGGAGCTGTTTTTT,CASSSAFNTGELFF
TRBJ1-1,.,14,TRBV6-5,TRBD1,TGTGCCAGCAGTCCAGACAGGGGGGGCACTGAAGCTTTCTTT,CASSPDRGGTEAFF
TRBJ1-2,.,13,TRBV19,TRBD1,TGTGCCAGTAGTAAAAGGGACAGGGCCGGCTACACCTTC,CASSKRDRAGYTF
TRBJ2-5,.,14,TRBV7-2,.,TGTGCCAGCAGCTACGACAGGACCCCGGAGACCCAGTACTTC,CASSYDRTPETQYF
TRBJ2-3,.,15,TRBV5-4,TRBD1,TGTGCCAGCAGCTTGGCCAGGGGGACCGTGTATACGCAGTATTTT,CASSLARGTVYTQYF
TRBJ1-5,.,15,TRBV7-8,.,TGTGCCAGCAGCTTAGTCGGGGGGCTCGGTCAGCCCCAGCATTTT,CASSLVGGLGQPQHF
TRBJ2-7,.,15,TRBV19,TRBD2,TGTGCCAGTAGTATAGGACTAGCGGAGACCTACGAGCAGTACTTC,CASSIGLAETYEQYF
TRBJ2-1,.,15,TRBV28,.,TGTGCCAGCAGTATTGGCGGGACGGGGTACAATGAGCAGTTCTTC,CASSIGGTGYNEQFF
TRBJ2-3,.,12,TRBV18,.,TGTGCCAGCTCACCGACGGGGGATACGCAGTATTTT,CASSPTGDTQYF
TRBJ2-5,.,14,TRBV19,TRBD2,TGTGCCAGCGCCCTCAGCGGGAGTAGAGAGACCCAGTACTTC,CASALSGSRETQYF
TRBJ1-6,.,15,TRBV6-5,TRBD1,TGTGCCAGCAGTTACTCAACGGACAGGAATTCACCCCTCCACTTT,CASSYSTDRNSPLHF
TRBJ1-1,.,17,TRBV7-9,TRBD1,TGTGCCACTCCCCGAGCAGGACAGGGAACTTCGAACACTGAAGCTTTCTTT,CATPRAGQGTSNTEAFF
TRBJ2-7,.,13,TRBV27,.,TGTGCCAGCAGTAGGGCCGGCCCCTACGAGCAGTACTTC,CASSRAGPYEQYF
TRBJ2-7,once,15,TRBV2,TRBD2,TGTGCCAGCAGTGACTTACTAGCGGGCACCTACGAGCAGTACTTC,CASSDLLAGTYEQYF
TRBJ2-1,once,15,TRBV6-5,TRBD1,TGTGCCAGCAGTATAGACAGGGGGTCCTACAATGAGCAGTTCTTC,CASSIDRGSYNEQFF
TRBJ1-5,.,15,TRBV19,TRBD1,TGTGCCAGTAGCCGCGGGACAGAGCAAATACAGCCCCAGCATTTT,CASSRGTEQIQPQHF
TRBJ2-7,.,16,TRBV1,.,TGCACCAGCAGCCTAGGTAGCTGGGGGCCTACCTACGAGCAGTACTTC,CTSSLGSWGPTYEQYF
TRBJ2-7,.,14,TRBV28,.,TGTGCCAGCAGTTTACGGTACAGAGGGTACGAGCAGTACTTC,CASSLRYRGYEQYF